The 14 T cell receptor beta chains in this list originate from one sample, sequenced in a study of blood T cell repertoires in COVID-19 (dated by TCRdb to the early 2020s). The library was obtained by the immunoSEQ multiplex PCR assay. TCRdb provides this immuneACCESS table in a form limited to in-frame rearrangements. Some clones are lacking; in checked studies, under half of them reflect an unresolved V gene, and why the rest are absent is not known. The sample table holds 75,000 to 85,000 clones, of which 88% were seen once. Roughly 46% of the sample comes from the top ten. Material for sequencing was peripheral blood. These receptors were taken from a human donor in a cohort sampled during active COVID-19.

The chain employs TRBV14 and TRBJ1-1; no reliable D call. Trimming took off 8 bases at V and 1 base at J, with 14 bases between the two ends. CDR3 length: 14 amino acids. CDR1 is SGHDN and CDR2 is FVKESK in the germline V gene. The CDR3: CASAPRPWNTEAFF. In DNA, the CDR3 is TGTGCCAGCGCCCCGCGGCCCTGGAACACTGAAGCTTTCTTT.

The V and J genes are TRBV11-3 and TRBJ2-1, with D possibly being TRBD2 (5 bases). Germline V gene data show CDR1 as SGHNT and CDR2 as YENEEA. V dropped 0 bases and J dropped 5 bases, with 14 bases sitting between them. This CDR3 is built from 16 residues. CDR3 DNA: TGTGCCAGCAGCTTAGACCCGGGGTTAACGGACAATGAGCAGTTCTTC. Its translation is CASSLDPGLTDNEQFF.

V usage is TRBV19 and J usage is TRBJ2-5; D may be TRBD1 (6 bases). The germline V gene encodes CDR1 LNHDA and CDR2 SQIVND (reference sequence). This CDR3 contains 15 residues. V shed 2 bases and J shed 7 bases, with 17 bases lying between them. CDR3 DNA sequence: TGTGCCAGTAGTATATGGGAAGACCGCAGGGGGACCCAGTACTTC. This sequence encodes CASSIWEDRRGTQYF.

The chain combines TRBV5-1 with TRBJ2-3; 12 nucleotides line up with TRBD2. The CDR3 has 19 amino acids. Germline values: CDR1 SGHRS, CDR2 YFSETQ. After removal of 7 bases from V and 2 bases from J, the junction contained 17 bases not matched to a gene. CDR3 DNA sequence: TGCGCCAGCGGACTCCAGTCGACTAGCGGGGGCCGGTACACAGATACGCAGTATTTT. Protein product: CASGLQSTSGGRYTDTQYF.

The chain uses TRBV27 and TRBJ1-2; possible D gene TRBD1, 5 bases. The CDR3 is 13 amino acids. V was clipped by 2 bases and J by 5 bases, with 9 bases between them. The V gene's germline CDR1 is MNHEY and CDR2 SMNVEV (reference sequence). CDR3 bases: TGTGCCAGCAGTTTAAGGCAGGGTTATGGCTACACCTTC. This sequence encodes CASSLRQGYGYTF.

The chain links TRBV3-1 (or the pseudogene TRBV3-2) to TRBJ2-7; 7 positions agree with TRBD2. CDR1 and CDR2 (germline): LGHDT, YNNKEL (reference sequence). This CDR3 is built from 15 residues. V shed 5 bases and J 6 bases; nucleotides not matched to a gene: 13. CDR3 DNA sequence: TGTGCCAGCAGCAGCCAAGCGGGGAGGCCCGGCGAGCAGTACTTC. This sequence encodes CASSSQAGRPGEQYF.

This clone was seen more than once but under ten times. The chain links TRBV6-5 to TRBJ1-1; D gene uncertain. CDR1 and CDR2 (germline): MNHEY, SVGAGI. Trimming took off 5 bases at V and 1 base at J, with 8 bases between the two ends. This CDR3 is built from 13 residues. The CDR3 here is CASSRGPNTEAFF. The CDR3 DNA reads TGTGCCAGCAGTCGCGGGCCGAACACTGAAGCTTTCTTT.

The V call is TRBV5-6, the J call TRBJ2-1; 8 bases match TRBD1. V shed 4 bases, J shed 3 bases, and the junction held 6 bases outside the gene matches. CDR3 size: 15 residues. CDR1 is SGHDT, CDR2 YYEEEE, per germline. The CDR3 sequence: CASSPGQGNYNEQFF. CDR3 nucleotides: TGTGCCAGCAGCCCAGGACAGGGTAACTACAATGAGCAGTTCTTC.

The chain links TRBV6-1 to TRBJ1-1; D is ambiguous. The CDR3 consists of 13 residues. Germline values: CDR1 MNHNS, CDR2 SASEGT. The V and J ends lost 2 bases and 1 base respectively, with 5 bases between them. CDR3 bases: TGTGCCAGCAGTGAACGGGGGAACACTGAAGCTTTCTTT. The encoded protein is CASSERGNTEAFF.

This chain links TRBV2 with TRBJ1-3; TRBD1 matches 7 bases. The CDR3 contains 15 residues. Unmatched junction bases numbered 3, after V lost 0 bases and J lost 4 bases. Germline V gene sequence: CDR1 SNHLY, CDR2 FYNNEI. The CDR3 here is CASSEATGPGNTIYF. CDR3 DNA sequence: TGTGCCAGCAGTGAAGCGACAGGGCCGGGAAACACCATATATTTT.

The chain employs TRBV5-1 and TRBJ2-1; D not resolved. Trimming stripped 4 bases from V and 0 bases from J, with 11 bases between. The CDR3 is 15 residues long. Germline V lookup: CDR1 SGHRS, CDR2 YFSETQ. The CDR3 is CASSPVASSYNEQFF. CDR3 in DNA: TGCGCCAGCAGCCCGGTGGCTAGCTCCTACAATGAGCAGTTCTTC. Drawing the rest from reference TRBV5-1 and TRBJ2-1, the complete variable domain is KAGVTQTPRYLIKTRGQQVTLSCSPISGHRSVSWYQQTPGQGLQFLFEYFSETQRNKGNFPGRFSGRQFSNSRSEMNVSTLELGDSALYLCASSPVASSYNEQFFGPGTRLTVL.

The rearrangement uses TRBV15 and TRBJ1-5; tentatively, D is TRBD1 (6 bases). CDR1 and CDR2 from the germline V gene are LNHNV and YYDKDF (reference sequence). The CDR3 is 15 residues long. V dropped 0 bases and J dropped 3 bases, with 9 bases sitting between them. CDR3 DNA: TGTGCCACCAGCAGAGACAGGGGCCACAATCAGCCCCAGCATTTT. It is translated as CATSRDRGHNQPQHF.

The chain couples TRBV6-1 to TRBJ1-3; D possibly corresponds to TRBD1 (6 bases). The CDR3 is made up of 17 amino acids. CDR1 and CDR2 (germline): MNHNS, SASEGT. V lost 0 bases and J 4 bases, leaving 16 bases between the germline ends. Written as DNA, the CDR3 is TGTGCCAGCAGTGAAGCGTGGGGGGGGCAGCCAGGAAACACCATATATTTT. Its protein is CASSEAWGGQPGNTIYF.

The J gene is TRBJ2-3, the V gene TRBV30, with 9 positions matching TRBD2. The CDR3 length is 15 residues. From germline, CDR1 is GTSNPN and CDR2 SVGIG (reference sequence). V lost 3 bases to trimming and J lost 4 bases; unmatched junction nucleotides: 8. The CDR3 DNA reads as TGTGCCTGGAGCACCGAGCGGGGGGTGGCAGATACGCAGTATTTT. Residues: CAWSTERGVADTQYF.